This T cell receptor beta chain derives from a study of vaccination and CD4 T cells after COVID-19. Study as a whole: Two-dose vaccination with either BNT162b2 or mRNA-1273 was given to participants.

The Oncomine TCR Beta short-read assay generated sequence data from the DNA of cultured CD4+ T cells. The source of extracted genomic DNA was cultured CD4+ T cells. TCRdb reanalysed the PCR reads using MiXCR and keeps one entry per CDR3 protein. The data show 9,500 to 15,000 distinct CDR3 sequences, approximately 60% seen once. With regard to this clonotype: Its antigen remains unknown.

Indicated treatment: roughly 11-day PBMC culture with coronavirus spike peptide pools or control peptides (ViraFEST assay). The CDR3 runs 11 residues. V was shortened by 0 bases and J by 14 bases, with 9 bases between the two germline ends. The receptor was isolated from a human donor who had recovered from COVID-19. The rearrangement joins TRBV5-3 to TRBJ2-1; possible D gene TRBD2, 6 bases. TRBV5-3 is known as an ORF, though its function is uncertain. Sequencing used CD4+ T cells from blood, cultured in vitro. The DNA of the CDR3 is TGTGCCAGAAGCTTGGGCGGGAAAGAGTTCTTC. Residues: CARSLGGKEFF.